This T cell receptor (beta chain) was recovered during a study of blood T cell repertoires in COVID-19. Looking at the study overall: Samples taken during acute and convalescent COVID-19 were collected in the United States, Italy and Spain. Sources were T cells, B-cell-depleted T cells, or PBMCs; the material itself was cDNA or gDNA.

A note on this clone: The junction differs from germline at one of its ends, possibly a read error.

This table comes from immunoSEQ multiplex PCR, and its TCRdb copy is limited to in-frame clones, with some not included. The table records approximately 70,000 clones, approximately 88% of them present only once. Material: peripheral blood. The source of this sequence is a woman in her 70s with acute or convalescent COVID-19.

CDR3 protein: CASSLAGTSTGELFF. As DNA, the CDR3 is TGTGCTAGCAGCTTAGCAGGGACTAGCACCGGGGAGCTGTTTTTT. The V gene is TRBV7-7, the J gene TRBJ2-2; 8 nucleotides align to TRBD2. CDR1 SSHAT and CDR2 FNYEAQ come from the germline V gene (reference sequence). The CDR3 contains 15 residues.